The TCR beta chain under discussion was sequenced for a study of shared clonotypes between healthy human individuals. TCRdb's copy holds only in-frame clones and misses some; the assay was immunoSEQ multiplex PCR. The sample shows more than 2 million clones, about 95% of them seen only once. Germline trimming cut 10 bases from V and 5 bases from J; bases unmatched to any gene: 12. The CDR3 spans 15 residues. Germline assignment: CDR1 MDHEN and CDR2 SYDVKM. In the naive CD8 group, cells lacked CD45RO and were positively selected for CCR7, so terminally differentiated effector memory CD45RA+ cells were left out.

The receptor was isolated from a man in his late teens or twenties in good health. This chain links TRBV28 with TRBJ2-2; 8 nucleotides align to TRBD1. Sample: naive CD8+ T cells sorted from blood. The chain's CDR3 is CATSQGALLTGELFF. CDR3 nucleotide sequence: TGTGCCACTTCTCAGGGGGCGCTTCTAACCGGGGAGCTGTTTTTT.